The next 9 T cell receptor beta chains were all read from a single sample in a study of T cells in narcolepsy. Measured with immunoSEQ multiplex PCR; TCRdb has only the in-frame clones, and not every one. Among about 35,000 clones listed, more than 70% were seen once. Sequencing input: memory (CD45RA-) CD4+ T cells from blood. These receptors came from a human donor in good health.

V usage is TRBV4-1 and J usage is TRBJ2-3, with 12 bases lining up with TRBD2. With V trimmed by 3 bases and J by 1 base, 11 bases remained unmatched. Germline V gene sequence: CDR1 MGHRA, CDR2 YSYEKL. The CDR3 length is 19 residues. The CDR3 DNA is TGCGCCAGCAGCCAGACCGGGCTAGCGGGGGGGCCGGGCACAGATACGCAGTATTTT. Its translation: CASSQTGLAGGPGTDTQYF.

Of note for this clone: Within the sample, other DNA sequences also encode this same CDR3. The genes are TRBV9 and TRBJ1-2; maybe TRBD1 (5 bases). Germline CDR1 SGDLS, CDR2 YYNGEE. The CDR3 runs 12 residues. V was trimmed by 3 bases and J by 5 bases, leaving 8 bases between them. The CDR3 reads CASSAEGYGYTF. CDR3 in DNA: TGTGCCAGCAGCGCCGAGGGGTATGGCTACACCTTC. Supplemented by reference TRBV9 and TRBJ1-2, the full variable domain reads DSGVTQTPKHLITATGQRVTLRCSPRSGDLSVYWYQQSLDQGLQFLIQYYNGEERAKGNILERFSAQQFPDLHSELNLSSLELGDSALYFCASSAEGYGYTFGSGTRLTVV.

This sequence joins TRBV7-9 and TRBJ1-6; 7 nucleotides match TRBD1. The germline V gene encodes CDR1 SEHNR and CDR2 FQNEAQ (reference sequence). Germline trimming cut 1 base from V and 7 bases from J; bases unmatched to any gene: 4. CDR3 length equals 15 residues. CDR3 region: CASSLGDRRNSPLHF. The CDR3 DNA is TGTGCCAGCAGCTTAGGGGACAGAAGGAATTCACCCCTCCACTTT.

V gene TRBV11-2 combines with J gene TRBJ2-1; D unclear. The CDR3 consists of 14 residues. The germline V and J ends were trimmed by 6 bases and 4 bases, with 13 bases remaining between them. Looked up from germline, CDR1 is SGHAT and CDR2 is FQNNGV. The CDR3 region has the DNA TGTGCCAGCAGATATAGCCGGCCATACAATGAGCAGTTCTTC. Amino acid sequence: CASRYSRPYNEQFF. Complete variable domain (other parts from reference TRBV11-2 and TRBJ2-1): EAGVAQSPRYKIIEKRQSVAFWCNPISGHATLYWYQQILGQGPKLLIQFQNNGVVDDSQLPKDRFSAERLKGVDSTLKIQPAKLEDSAVYLCASRYSRPYNEQFFGPGTRLTVL.

The V gene is TRBV19, the J gene TRBJ2-7; 9 bases match TRBD2. J was trimmed by 1 base and V by 5 bases; bases with no gene match: 6. CDR1 LNHDA and CDR2 SQIVND come from the germline V gene (reference sequence). The CDR3 totals 15 residues. Here the CDR3 reads CASSSASGISYEQYF. The CDR3 coding sequence is TGTGCCAGTAGTTCGGCTAGCGGGATTTCCTACGAGCAGTACTTC.

Sample share makes this clone medium-sized. This same CDR3 is encoded by further DNA sequences in the sample. The V gene is TRBV6-1, the J gene TRBJ2-7, with TRBD2 matching over 7 bases. The CDR3 sequence is 15 residues long. Germline CDR1 is MNHNS and CDR2 is SASEGT. V trimming: 1 base; J trimming: 0 bases; junction bases outside the gene matches: 3. The CDR3 region is CASSEVGGSSYEQYF. The DNA for the CDR3 is TGTGCCAGCAGTGAAGTTGGCGGGAGCTCCTACGAGCAGTACTTC.

The chain couples TRBV6-1 to TRBJ2-7; TRBD1 matches 7 bases. Germline assignment: CDR1 MNHNS and CDR2 SASEGT. This CDR3 region has 14 residues. V shed 5 bases, J shed 6 bases, and the junction held 10 bases outside the gene matches. The CDR3, as DNA: TGTGCCAGCAGTTTCCAGGGGGAAGGGAGCGAGCAGTACTTC. This encodes CASSFQGEGSEQYF.

On this clone: An end of the junction differs from the germline gene, which may be a read error. The chain is built from TRBV9 and TRBJ1-6, with TRBD1 as a possible D gene (5 bases). The V gene's germline CDR1 is SGDLS and CDR2 YYNGEE. The CDR3 has 13 amino acids. Here the CDR3 reads CASNVGGGSPLHF. The CDR3 region has the DNA TGTGCCAGCAACGTAGGTGGGGGATCACCCCTCCACTTT.

V is TRBV5-1 and J is TRBJ2-7, with D uncertain. This CDR3 comprises 13 residues. Trimming pared 0 bases from V and 4 bases from J, leaving 8 bases between. Germline CDR1 and CDR2: SGHRS and YFSETQ. CDR3 bases: TGCGCCAGCAGCTTGGGCTGGGAATACGAGCAGTACTTC. Its translation: CASSLGWEYEQYF.